This TCR beta chain derives from a study of CD8+CD57+ T cells in acquired aplastic anemia. In germline, CDR1 is SNHLY, CDR2 FYNNEI. The CDR3 runs 14 residues. V trimming: 8 bases; J trimming: 5 bases; junction bases outside the gene matches: 4. Patients who underwent sequencing had shown CD8+CD57+ cell expansion by flow cytometry. This clonotype was detected many times. The template used for profiling TCR beta VDJ and CDR3 was genomic DNA. In TCRdb, the reads were re-called with MiXCR into one record per CDR3 protein. The sample lists around 500,000 distinct CDR3 sequences; roughly a third were seen once.

The sequenced sample was sorted CD4+, CD8+, or CD8+CD57+ T cells (not recorded which) from PBMCs. This clonotype was sampled from a human donor with aplastic anemia. The chain carries TRBV2 and TRBJ2-1, with TRBD1 identical over 12 bases. In nucleotides, the CDR3 is TGTGCCAGCGCCGGGACAGGGGGCAACAATGAGCAGTTCTTC. Residues: CASAGTGGNNEQFF. Full variable domain (missing parts from reference TRBV2 and TRBJ2-1): EPEVTQTPSHQVTQMGQEVILRCVPISNHLYFYWYRQILGQKVEFLVSFYNNEISEKSEIFDDQFSVERPDGSNFTLKIRSTKLEDSAMYFCASAGTGGNNEQFFGPGTRLTVL.